The T cell receptor beta chain described here comes from a study of identical twins. General study findings and limits: One should note that invariant MAIT and iNKT cells could partly confound zero-insertion analyses.

The CDR3 has 13 amino acids. After removal of 7 bases from V and 4 bases from J, the junction contained 7 bases not matched to a gene. In germline, CDR1 is SGHDT, CDR2 YYEEEE. Everyone who gave samples was a healthy Caucasian. With respect to this clonotype: The antigen remains undetermined.

The authors used template switching to add a universal primer site and gave cDNA unique molecular identifiers. TCRdb re-derived calls from the 5' RACE reads in MiXCR, one entry per CDR3 protein. The sample includes about 480,000 distinct CDR3 sequences, around 14% of them seen just once. These sequences were also reported in another study, on yellow fever vaccine responses in identical twins. As reported in that work: Twins' vaccine T cell responses were reported to seem partly convergent and partly personalized.

Sequenced input: CD4+ T cells sorted from blood. This TCR derives from a young woman in good health. The chain combines TRBV5-6 with TRBJ2-5, with TRBD1 matching over 7 bases. The CDR3 spells CASGEQGSETQYF. The CDR3 DNA reads TGTGCCAGCGGGGAACAGGGGTCAGAGACCCAGTACTTC.